This T cell receptor (beta chain) was recovered during a study of CXCR3-negative and CXCR3-positive naive CD8 T cells. Overall study results and limits: Naive cells with CXCR3 showed TRB CDR3s that were more hydrophobic than those in CXCR3-negative naive cells. Fresh PBMCs served for most assays, and CXCR3 expression fell partially after cryopreservation.

All CD8+ T cell subsets were sorted in triplicate at fewer than 350,000 cells each. The naive CD8+ gate required CD45RO-CCR7+CD27+CD95- phenotype. The germline V gene encodes CDR1 SQVTM and CDR2 ANQGSEA. The CDR3 runs to 18 residues. Comment on this clonotype: The antigen is undetermined.

UMI-labeled 5' RACE yielded the TRB cDNA libraries. Reprocessing the 5' RACE reads, TCRdb reports a single entry for every CDR3 protein and omits DNA. The sample spans thousands of distinct CDR3 sequences; the ten largest clones claim approximately 2%. The TCR originated in a human donor in good health. Some clones in this sample may be carry-over from other donors' samples. The chain joins TRBV29-1 to TRBJ2-1; the TRBD2 assignment by TCRdb is unverifiable without DNA. Sequencing input: naive CXCR3- CD8+ T cells from blood. The subset here: CD45RO-CCR7+CD27+CD95- naive CD8+ T cells lacking CXCR3 (TNR3-). The CDR3 here is CSVVGLAGGPSSYNEQFF.